This TCR beta chain was identified during a study of Tregs in tolerant kidney transplant recipients. This clone appeared once. Its antigen is undetermined. The assay was immunoSEQ multiplex PCR, and TCRdb's table has in-frame clones only and misses some. The sample comprises hundreds of thousands of clones, 65% to 85% of which are singletons, and less than 0.75% rests with the top ten. Notes on the study in general: Biological reproducibility was not directly addressed, but technical replication error appeared minimal.

Trimming at V came to 1 base and at J to 5 bases, leaving 4 bases not matched to a gene. The CDR3 sequence is 14 residues long. Germline CDR1 and CDR2: SEHNR and FQNEAQ (reference sequence). Thawed PBMCs were FACS-sorted into unstimulated CD4+CD25+CD127- regulatory T cells, CD4+CD25- non-regulatory cells, CD4 and CD8 cells. The origin of this receptor is a human donor in good health. The V and J genes are TRBV7-9 and TRBJ2-5; TRBD1 matches 7 bases. Sequenced input: CD4+ T cells from blood. Here the CDR3 DNA reads TGTGCCAGCAGCTTAGGCAGGACAGGCGAGACCCAGTACTTC. It specifies CASSLGRTGETQYF.